The next 32 T cell receptor beta chains were all read from a single sample in a study of breast tumors, draining lymph nodes, adjacent tissues. Breast cancer patients provided tissue from their axillary draining lymph nodes. Using its own MiXCR run on the multiplex PCR reads, TCRdb lists one record per CDR3 protein. The profile shows 85,000 to 130,000 distinct CDR3 sequences, less than 40% of them singletons. Sequencing was performed on axillary lymph node tissue. Receptors were obtained from a female donor with breast cancer. Some clones in this sample may be carry-over from other donors' samples.

This clonotype was counted a few times. This chain links TRBV28 with TRBJ2-1; TRBD2 might be the D (5 bases). The CDR3 consists of 16 residues. Germline V lookup: CDR1 MDHEN, CDR2 SYDVKM. V lost 6 bases to trimming and J lost 4 bases, with 19 bases between them. DNA for the CDR3: TGTGCCAGCAGCTACCCCTTCGGGTCGGGGTACAATGAGCAGTTCTTC. It is translated as CASSYPFGSGYNEQFF.

Worth noting for this clonotype: This likely comes from a read error, as the CDR3 has no conserved phenylalanine or tryptophan at its end. V and J are TRBV5-1 and TRBJ1-2; possible D gene TRBD1, 6 bases. The length of the CDR3 is 14 residues. Trimming removed 0 bases from V and 8 bases from J, with 14 bases in between. Looked up from germline, CDR1 is SGHRS and CDR2 is YFSETQ. CDR3 sequence: CASSLVTGAEGYTL. Written as DNA, the CDR3 is TGCGCCAGCAGCTTGGTCACGGGGGCGGAGGGCTACACCCTC.

This clonotype has ten or more counts. The chain joins TRBV5-6 to TRBJ2-5; D remains unclear. Per germline, CDR1 SGHDT and CDR2 YYEEEE. The ends were cut back, 0 bases at V and 2 bases at J, with 17 bases in the middle. The CDR3 length is 17 residues. The CDR3 spells CASSLALGLEIQETQYF. DNA for the CDR3: TGTGCCAGCAGCTTGGCCCTTGGCTTGGAGATTCAAGAGACCCAGTACTTC.

This clonotype showed up just a few times. A much more abundant neighbour one base away suggests this may be a read error. No conserved phenylalanine or tryptophan ends this CDR3, so it is likely a read error. The genes are TRBV7-9 and TRBJ2-1; weak D call: TRBD2 (5 bases). Trimming removed 6 bases from V and 1 base from J, with 10 bases in between. From germline, CDR1 is SEHNR and CDR2 FQNEAQ (reference sequence). This CDR3 is built from 14 residues. The CDR3 DNA is TGTGCCAGCAGTTGGGAGAAGTCCTACAATGAGCAGTTCCTC. Its translation is CASSWEKSYNEQFL.

This clonotype was recorded many times. The chain uses TRBV12-3 or TRBV12-4 and TRBJ2-3; TRBD1 or TRBD2 may be the D gene (5 bases each). CDR3 length equals 16 residues. V shed 2 bases and J shed 6 bases, with 18 bases lying between them. For the CDR3, the DNA is TGTGCCAGCAGTTTATACCGGGACCCCTTACGGGATACGCAGTATTTT. Its protein product is CASSLYRDPLRDTQYF.

The rearrangement links TRBV27 to TRBJ2-1; D may be TRBD1 (6 bases). V gave up 5 bases and J gave up 0 bases, with 14 bases separating them. Germline V gene sequence: CDR1 MNHEY, CDR2 SMNVEV (reference sequence). The CDR3 has 16 amino acids. CDR3 protein: CASSNRDKTSYNEQFF. CDR3 bases: TGTGCCAGCAGTAACCGGGACAAAACCTCCTACAATGAGCAGTTCTTC.

This clonotype was seen at least ten times. J is TRBJ2-3 and V is TRBV20-1; 7 nucleotides line up with TRBD2. Germline assignment: CDR1 DFQATT and CDR2 SNEGSKA (reference sequence). The CDR3 has 16 amino acids. V trimming: 2 bases; J trimming: 2 bases; junction bases outside the gene matches: 10. The CDR3 region is CSARLRGTDTTDTQYF. CDR3 sequence (DNA): TGCAGTGCTAGATTGCGGGGGACTGATACCACAGATACGCAGTATTTT.

The V and J genes are TRBV20-1 and TRBJ2-3; D remains ambiguous. CDR1 and CDR2 (germline): DFQATT, SNEGSKA (reference sequence). The germline V and J ends were trimmed by 4 bases and 2 bases, with 10 bases remaining between them. The CDR3 consists of 13 residues. The CDR3 DNA follows: TGCAGTGCTAAAGACCAGATCACAGATACGCAGTATTTT. It translates to CSAKDQITDTQYF.

Comment on this clonotype: This may be a read error: a much more frequent sequence differs by one nucleotide. The V call is TRBV28, the J call TRBJ1-5; perhaps TRBD1 as D (6 bases). Germline V gene sequence: CDR1 MDHEN, CDR2 SYDVKM. With 7 bases removed from V and 2 bases from J, the gap between germline ends came to 15 bases. This CDR3 is built from 15 residues. The chain's CDR3 is CASTSGGRGNQPQHF. CDR3 bases: TGTGCCAGCACCTCGGGGGGGCGCGGCAATCAGCCCCAGCATTTT.

This clonotype has ten or more counts. The rearrangement joins TRBV11-2 to TRBJ2-5; 9 bases agree with TRBD1. The junction had 10 bases not matched to a gene; V was cut back by 4 bases and J by 4 bases. The CDR3 sequence is 16 residues long. Germline V gene data show CDR1 as SGHAT and CDR2 as FQNNGV. CDR3 residues: CASSWGDRAGRETQYF. CDR3 bases: TGTGCCAGCAGCTGGGGGGACAGGGCGGGTCGAGAGACCCAGTACTTC.

A remark on this clonotype: A read error may produce the germline difference seen at one junction end. Written as DNA, the CDR3 is TGCGCCAGCAGCTTGGGTTCAGGGTCTATGAACACCACATATTTT. Translation: CASSLGSGSMNTTYF. The chain recombines TRBV5-1 with TRBJ1-3; D may be TRBD1 (5 bases). The V gene's germline CDR1 is SGHRS and CDR2 YFSETQ. CDR3 length: 15 amino acids.

Many counts were recorded for this clonotype. The chain carries TRBV7-9 and TRBJ2-7, with 8 bases fitting TRBD1. Germline values: CDR1 SEHNR, CDR2 FQNEAQ (reference sequence). J lost 4 bases, V lost 1 base, and 6 bases had no gene match. The CDR3 is 15 amino acids. This CDR3 is CASSLGGTGRYEQYF. The CDR3, as DNA: TGTGCCAGCAGCTTAGGAGGGACAGGTCGTTACGAGCAGTACTTC.

As concerns this clonotype: A read error is possible here, since a much larger clone lies one base away. The rearrangement joins TRBV7-9 to TRBJ2-5; perhaps TRBD1 as D (5 bases). CDR1 is SEHNR, CDR2 FQNEAQ, per germline (reference sequence). There are 15 residues in the CDR3. The CDR3 protein is CASSYPPAGKETQHF. As DNA, the CDR3 is TGTGCCAGCAGCTACCCCCCTGCAGGGAAAGAGACCCAGCACTTC.

This clonotype was found many times. This rearrangement joins TRBV20-1 to TRBJ1-2, with D possibly being TRBD1 (5 bases). From germline, CDR1 is DFQATT and CDR2 SNEGSKA (reference sequence). V lost 3 bases and J 2 bases, leaving 10 bases between the germline ends. The CDR3 has 13 residues. CDR3 residues: CSASRDLNYGYTF. CDR3 nucleotides: TGCAGTGCTAGTAGGGACTTAAACTATGGCTACACCTTC.

This chain joins TRBV5-4 and TRBJ1-4; 7 nucleotides align to TRBD1. Trimming at V came to 3 bases and at J to 5 bases, leaving 4 bases not matched to a gene. Germline CDR1 reads SGHNT; CDR2 reads YYREEE (reference sequence). This CDR3 contains 14 residues. The CDR3 protein is CASSSGQQNEKLFF. The CDR3 nucleotides read TGTGCCAGCAGCTCGGGACAGCAAAATGAAAAACTGTTTTTT.

The chain combines TRBV27 with TRBJ2-1; D possibly corresponds to TRBD2 (6 bases). Germline V CDR1 and CDR2: MNHEY, SMNVEV (reference sequence). The CDR3 runs 15 residues. V was pared by 3 bases and J by 4 bases, with 13 bases between. The CDR3 region has the DNA TGTGCCAGCAGTTTGATACCGGGGGTATACAATGAGCAGTTCTTC. Amino acids: CASSLIPGVYNEQFF.

In its sample, this clonotype was seen once. A much bigger clone sits one base away, suggesting this may be a read error. The chain has TRBV5-1 and TRBJ1-1; the D is unclear. Germline assignment: CDR1 SGHRS and CDR2 YFSETQ. CDR3 size: 13 residues. The CDR3 DNA reads as TGCGCCAGCAGCTTGTTGCGAAACACTGACGCTTTCTTT. Its translation is CASSLLRNTDAFF.

The V call is TRBV19, the J call TRBJ1-1; no clear D. V lost 9 bases and J 1 base, leaving 15 bases between the germline ends. This CDR3 is 14 amino acids long. Germline assignment: CDR1 LNHDA and CDR2 SQIVND (reference sequence). Here the CDR3 DNA reads TGTGCCAGCAGTGGGTGGGGAGAGAACACTGAAGCTTTCTTT. Translating it yields CASSGWGENTEAFF.

This clonotype was seen repeatedly, ten times or more. The chain couples TRBV6-6 to TRBJ2-6; 9 bases line up with TRBD1. The germline gives CDR1 MNHNY, CDR2 SVGAGI (reference sequence). The CDR3 covers 17 residues. The J segment lost 4 bases and the V segment lost 4 bases, leaving 8 bases of the junction unmatched. The CDR3 nucleotides read TGTGCCAGCAGTTCCCGGGACAGGGTGTTAGGGGCCAACGTCCTGACTTTC. This sequence encodes CASSSRDRVLGANVLTF.

This clonotype was detected ten times or more. This chain connects TRBV15 to TRBJ2-1; the D gene could be TRBD1 or TRBD2 (5 bases each). The germline V and J ends were trimmed by 5 bases and 3 bases, with 14 bases remaining between them. Germline V gene data show CDR1 as LNHNV and CDR2 as YYDKDF (reference sequence). The CDR3 consists of 15 residues. CDR3 loop: CATSDFRDDYNEQFF. The CDR3 nucleotides are TGTGCCACCAGCGACTTTAGGGACGACTACAATGAGCAGTTCTTC. The variable domain in full, with the rest retrieved from reference TRBV15 and TRBJ2-1, is DAMVIQNPRYQVTQFGKPVTLSCSQTLNHNVMYWYQQKSSQAPKLLFHYYDKDFNNEADTPDNFQSRRPNTSFCFLDIRSPGLGDTAMYLCATSDFRDDYNEQFFGPGTRLTVL.

This clonotype was counted at least ten times. The V and J genes are TRBV19 and TRBJ2-5; TRBD2 might be the D (6 bases). CDR3 length: 18 amino acids. Germline assignment: CDR1 LNHDA and CDR2 SQIVND (reference sequence). V was trimmed by 0 bases and J by 4 bases, leaving 21 bases between them. CDR3 sequence: CASSIDLFPGGDRETQYF. CDR3 in DNA: TGTGCCAGTAGTATAGATCTTTTCCCGGGCGGGGATCGAGAGACCCAGTACTTC.

The table lists this clonotype with many counts. The V and J genes are TRBV6-6 and TRBJ1-2; D unresolved. Deletions cut 5 bases from V and 8 bases from J, with 24 bases between. The CDR3 covers 16 residues. Germline CDR1 MNHNY, CDR2 SVGAGI (reference sequence). DNA of the CDR3: TGTGCCAGCAGTACGCGCGGCGGCCGTTCCCTTGGGGGCTACACCTTC. Encoded protein: CASSTRGGRSLGGYTF.

This clonotype was counted ten times or more. The chain is built from TRBV5-6 and TRBJ2-1, with 10 positions matching TRBD2. J lost 9 bases, V lost 4 bases, and 13 bases had no gene match. This CDR3 is 16 amino acids long. Germline CDR1 and CDR2: SGHDT and YYEEEE. CDR3 amino acids: CASSLPLAGISGEQFF. The CDR3 region has the DNA TGTGCCAGCAGCCTCCCACTAGCGGGAATTAGTGGTGAGCAGTTCTTC. The full variable domain, its missing parts supplied by reference TRBV5-6 and TRBJ2-1, is DAGVTQSPTHLIKTRGQQVTLRCSPKSGHDTVSWYQQALGQGPQFIFQYYEEEERQRGNFPDRFSGHQFPNYSSELNVNALLLGDSALYLCASSLPLAGISGEQFFGPGTRLTVL.

The table lists this clonotype with many counts. This rearrangement joins TRBV7-6 to TRBJ2-3; unclear D gene. V lost 2 bases and J 0 bases, leaving 9 bases between the germline ends. This CDR3 contains 15 residues. The germline CDR1 and CDR2 sequences are SGHVS and FNYEAQ. CDR3 bases: TGTGCCAGCAGCTTAAATACGGCTAGCACAGATACGCAGTATTTT. The encoded protein is CASSLNTASTDTQYF. The entire variable domain, with the rest obtained from reference TRBV7-6 and TRBJ2-3, is as follows: GAGVSQSPRYKVTKRGQDVALRCDPISGHVSLYWYRQALGQGPEFLTYFNYEAQQDKSGLPNDRFSAERPEGSISTLTIQRTEQRDSAMYRCASSLNTASTDTQYFGPGTRLTVL.

The chain combines TRBV7-2 with TRBJ2-3, with TRBD2 matching over 14 bases. V was clipped by 4 bases and J by 3 bases; unmatched bases: 9. This CDR3 is built from 18 residues. Germline V gene lookup returns CDR1 SGHTA and CDR2 FQGNSA. CDR3 DNA: TGTGCCAGCAGCTCGAACCTGACTAGCGGGGGGGGGACAGATACGCAGTATTTT. Translation gives CASSSNLTSGGGTDTQYF.

This clonotype has a single count. The chain uses TRBV7-3 and TRBJ2-1, with 10 bases matching TRBD1. Germline V gene sequence: CDR1 SGHTA, CDR2 FQGTGA. The V and J ends lost 0 bases and 6 bases, in that order; junction bases with no gene match: 8. CDR3 length equals 17 residues. The CDR3: CASSLTPGQGPCNEQFF. In DNA, the CDR3 is TGTGCCAGCAGCTTAACCCCGGGACAGGGGCCCTGCAATGAGCAGTTCTTC. The full variable domain, with the rest looked up from reference TRBV7-3 and TRBJ2-1, is GAGVSQTPSNKVTEKGKYVELRCDPISGHTALYWYRQSLGQGPEFLIYFQGTGAADDSGLPNDRFFAVRPEGSVSTLKIQRTERGDSAVYLCASSLTPGQGPCNEQFFGPGTRLTVL.

The gene calls are TRBV20-1 and TRBJ2-2; 8 nucleotides agree with TRBD2. The CDR3 is 16 amino acids. Germline assignment: CDR1 DFQATT and CDR2 SNEGSKA (reference sequence). With 0 bases clipped from V and 2 bases from J, the junction kept 5 bases outside the gene matches. CDR3 sequence (DNA): TGCAGTGCTAGAGATGACGGGGGGGCCAACACCGGGGAGCTGTTTTTT. Translating it yields CSARDDGGANTGELFF.

Turning to this clonotype: Sequence at one end of the junction differs from germline and may be a read error. The rearrangement links TRBV6-6 to TRBJ2-2, with TRBD2 matching 11 bases. Germline CDR1 MNHNY, CDR2 SVGAGI (reference sequence). The CDR3 runs to 19 residues. CDR3 sequence: CASSHSQRASGRTAGELFF. The CDR3 DNA reads as TGTGCCAGCAGTCACTCCCAAAGAGCTAGCGGGAGGACGGCCGGGGAGCTGTTTTTT.

In its sample, this clonotype was seen many times. The chain carries TRBV2 and TRBJ1-2; D is uncertain. V was shortened by 1 base and J by 6 bases, with 15 bases between the two germline ends. The V gene's germline CDR1 is SNHLY and CDR2 FYNNEI. This CDR3 spans 15 amino acids. The CDR3 coding sequence is TGTGCCAGCAGTGAAGTCCCGCGAACGGAGGATGGCTACACCTTC. It is translated as CASSEVPRTEDGYTF. Full variable domain (remainder filled in from reference TRBV2 and TRBJ1-2): EPEVTQTPSHQVTQMGQEVILRCVPISNHLYFYWYRQILGQKVEFLVSFYNNEISEKSEIFDDQFSVERPDGSNFTLKIRSTKLEDSAMYFCASSEVPRTEDGYTFGSGTRLTVV.

This clonotype was counted many times. The rearrangement links TRBV5-1 to TRBJ2-5; D gene uncertain. V was shortened by 4 bases and J by 0 bases, with 16 bases between the two germline ends. The CDR3 consists of 16 residues. Germline V CDR1 and CDR2: SGHRS, YFSETQ. The chain's CDR3 is CASSLGPAKYQETQYF. Written as DNA, the CDR3 is TGCGCCAGCAGCCTGGGTCCGGCAAAATACCAAGAGACCCAGTACTTC.

This clonotype was recorded at least ten times. The V and J genes are TRBV20-1 and TRBJ2-7; D could derive from TRBD1 or TRBD2 (5 bases each). CDR1 is DFQATT and CDR2 is SNEGSKA in the germline V gene (reference sequence). The CDR3 runs to 15 residues. Trimming took off 4 bases at V and 3 bases at J, with 19 bases between the two ends. The CDR3 loop is CSATAQVGGDYEQYF. The CDR3, as DNA: TGCAGTGCTACCGCCCAGGTTGGGGGTGACTACGAGCAGTACTTC.

The chain recombines TRBV11-1 with TRBJ1-2, with TRBD1 identical over 10 bases. There are 15 residues in the CDR3. The V gene's germline CDR1 is SGHAT and CDR2 FQDESV (reference sequence). The V and J ends lost 1 base and 8 bases, in that order; junction bases with no gene match: 7. The CDR3 bases are TGTGCCAGCAGCTTAGTTCGACAGGGGGCTGGAGGCTACACCTTC. The encoded protein is CASSLVRQGAGGYTF.